The next 21 T cell receptor beta chains were all read from a single sample in a study of blood T cell repertoires in COVID-19. Data came from immunoSEQ multiplex PCR; TCRdb stores just in-frame clones and leaves some out. This sample carries about 370,000 clones, more than 70% of them seen once, and the ten largest clones take around 3%. The sample comprised peripheral blood. These TCRs come from a woman aged 30 to 39 with COVID-19, enrolled during active disease.

The V gene is TRBV5-1, the J gene TRBJ2-7, with a weak D call TRBD1 (7 bases). The germline gives CDR1 SGHRS, CDR2 YFSETQ. CDR3 length equals 14 residues. Deletions cut 4 bases from V and 3 bases from J, with 14 bases between. DNA for the CDR3: TGCGCCAGCAGCGCGGGGACAGCCGGCTACGAGCAGTACTTC. It codes for CASSAGTAGYEQYF.

The CDR3 region has the DNA TGTGCCAGCAGTGAAGAGCTAGATTCACCCCTCCACTTT. Residues: CASSEELDSPLHF. The chain has TRBV6-1 and TRBJ1-6, with D unresolved. V was clipped by 1 base and J by 8 bases, with 6 bases between them. The CDR3 length is 13 residues. Germline V lookup: CDR1 MNHNS, CDR2 SASEGT.

For this clone: At one boundary the junction diverges from the germline segment, which might be a read error. The chain carries TRBV10-3 and TRBJ2-1, with 8 bases lining up with TRBD2. CDR3 length: 15 residues. CDR1 and CDR2 (germline): ENHRY, SYGVKD. The CDR3 is CAKGIAGTSHNEQFF. CDR3 DNA: TGTGCGAAAGGGATAGCGGGAACCTCCCACAATGAGCAGTTCTTC.

The gene calls are TRBV7-2 and TRBJ1-1, with D unclear. The CDR3 has 14 residues. V was trimmed by 1 base and J by 1 base, leaving 7 bases between them. In germline, CDR1 is SGHTA, CDR2 FQGNSA. Written as DNA, the CDR3 is TGTGCCAGCAGCTTAGAGTCAGGGAACACTGAAGCTTTCTTT. Translation gives CASSLESGNTEAFF.

The gene calls are TRBV4-3 and TRBJ2-3, with 10 nucleotides matching TRBD2. J gave up 4 bases and V 6 bases, and 7 bases lay outside the gene matches. CDR3 length: 15 residues. The germline V gene encodes CDR1 LGHNA and CDR2 YSLEER. The CDR3 bases are TGCGCCAGCAGTCGAGCGGGAGGGACCCCAGATACGCAGTATTTT. Its translation is CASSRAGGTPDTQYF.

The V call is TRBV4-2, the J call TRBJ2-3; D unresolved. Per the germline V gene, CDR1 is LGHNA and CDR2 is YNFKEQ. The CDR3 sequence is 16 residues long. V was trimmed by 0 bases and J by 6 bases, leaving 16 bases between them. This CDR3 reads CASSQDLHYPPDTQYF. Here the CDR3 DNA reads TGTGCCAGCAGCCAAGATTTGCACTACCCCCCGGATACGCAGTATTTT.

The chain combines TRBV3-1 (or the pseudogene TRBV3-2) with TRBJ2-3, with 7 positions matching TRBD1. Losses at the gene ends were 0 bases for V and 2 bases for J; bases not matched to a gene: 17. The germline V gene encodes CDR1 LGHDT and CDR2 YNNKEL (reference sequence). The CDR3 sequence is 20 residues long. For the CDR3, the DNA is TGTGCCAGCAGCCAAGAGGTCCCTGAAGCCGGGACAGTTCCCACAGATACGCAGTATTTT. It is translated as CASSQEVPEAGTVPTDTQYF.

The V and J genes are TRBV7-2 and TRBJ2-7, with D tentatively TRBD1 (6 bases). This CDR3 comprises 14 residues. Trimming took off 0 bases at V and 6 bases at J, with 12 bases between the two ends. The germline gives CDR1 SGHTA, CDR2 FQGNSA. This CDR3 reads CASSLAGQRGEQYF. The DNA for the CDR3 is TGTGCCAGCAGCTTAGCCGGACAGCGTGGCGAGCAGTACTTC. Full variable domain (missing parts from reference TRBV7-2 and TRBJ2-7): GAGVSQSPSNKVTEKGKDVELRCDPISGHTALYWYRQSLGQGLEFLIYFQGNSAPDKSGLPSDRFSAERTGGSVSTLTIQRTQQEDSAVYLCASSLAGQRGEQYFGPGTRLTVT.

This clone was recorded only once. This chain joins TRBV9 and TRBJ2-1; 9 bases fit TRBD1. After removal of 3 bases from V and 8 bases from J, the junction contained 6 bases not matched to a gene. The CDR3 length is 14 residues. CDR1 and CDR2 from the germline V gene are SGDLS and YYNGEE. The CDR3 DNA is TGTGCCAGCAGCGCACAGGGGGCGAGGGATGAGCAGTTCTTC. Encoded protein: CASSAQGARDEQFF.

This clone was observed a single time. This sequence joins TRBV13 and TRBJ1-6; D gene uncertain. V shed 2 bases and J shed 0 bases, with 11 bases lying between them. The germline CDR1 and CDR2 sequences are PRHDT and FYEKMQ (reference sequence). The CDR3 contains 17 residues. CDR3 sequence (DNA): TGTGCCAGCAGCTTAAATTCTGGGAGCTCCTATAATTCACCCCTCCACTTT. Encoded protein: CASSLNSGSSYNSPLHF.

This chain connects TRBV2 to TRBJ1-1; no clear D. The CDR3 loop spans 17 amino acids. V lost 7 bases, J lost 3 bases, and 24 bases lay in between. Germline values: CDR1 SNHLY, CDR2 FYNNEI. The CDR3 coding sequence is TGTGCCAGCAAGGAGACTCTCATCCCCCTTATGTACACTGAAGCTTTCTTT. It is translated as CASKETLIPLMYTEAFF.

This sequence joins TRBV6-2 or TRBV6-3 and TRBJ1-2; TRBD1 matches at 7 bases. CDR3 size: 15 residues. Germline CDR1 and CDR2: MNHEY and SVGEGT. V shed 6 bases and J 2 bases; nucleotides not matched to a gene: 9. In DNA form, the CDR3 reads TGTGCCAGCAGCTCCCCGCGGACAGGCAACTATGGCTACACCTTC. Translating gives CASSSPRTGNYGYTF.

J is TRBJ2-5 and V is TRBV12-5; tentatively, D is TRBD1 (5 bases). The length of the CDR3 is 14 residues. V was pared by 1 base and J by 4 bases, with 10 bases between. The germline V gene has CDR1 LGHNT and CDR2 FRNRAP. Written as DNA, the CDR3 is TGTGCTAGTGGTTTGGCAGGGAAAGGAGAGACCCAGTACTTC. Residues: CASGLAGKGETQYF.

This sequence joins TRBV27 and TRBJ1-1; 10 nucleotides agree with TRBD1. After removal of 6 bases from V and 7 bases from J, the junction contained 8 bases not matched to a gene. CDR1 and CDR2 (germline): MNHEY, SMNVEV (reference sequence). The CDR3 runs 14 residues. The CDR3: CASRVDRDRGEAFF. In nucleotides, the CDR3 is TGTGCCAGCAGGGTGGATAGGGACAGGGGTGAAGCTTTCTTT.

The J gene is TRBJ1-1, the V gene TRBV27; D remains unclear. The V gene lost 5 bases and the J gene lost 1 base, with 14 bases spanning the gap. Germline loops: CDR1 MNHEY, CDR2 SMNVEV (reference sequence). The CDR3 is 15 amino acids. The CDR3 sequence is CASSRGRGGNTEAFF. The CDR3 nucleotides are TGTGCCAGCAGTCGTGGTAGAGGTGGGAACACTGAAGCTTTCTTT.

The V call is TRBV7-6, the J call TRBJ2-7; TRBD2 aligns across 7 bases. V was clipped by 5 bases and J by 4 bases; unmatched bases: 5. This CDR3 has 13 residues. Germline V gives CDR1 SGHVS, CDR2 FNYEAQ. Written as DNA, the CDR3 is TGTGCCAGCAGCCCCGGACTAGGGTACGAGCAGTACTTC. This codes for CASSPGLGYEQYF.

The chain employs TRBV5-6 and TRBJ2-1, with D possibly TRBD2 on 5 matching bases. CDR3 length equals 16 residues. CDR1 and CDR2 (germline): SGHDT, YYEEEE. Trimming cost V 0 bases and J 1 base, with 11 bases left between them. The CDR3 sequence: CASSLVGGGSYNEQFF. The CDR3 region has the DNA TGTGCCAGCAGCTTGGTTGGCGGCGGGTCCTACAATGAGCAGTTCTTC.

The chain combines TRBV7-6 with TRBJ1-1; the D gene is possibly TRBD1 (5 bases). V lost 5 bases, J lost 0 bases, and 16 bases lay in between. This CDR3 is 16 amino acids long. CDR1 is SGHVS, CDR2 FNYEAQ, per germline. CDR3 sequence reads: CASSESSAGMNTEAFF. DNA for the CDR3: TGTGCCAGCAGCGAATCATCGGCAGGGATGAACACTGAAGCTTTCTTT.

The V call is TRBV30, the J call TRBJ2-7; 9 nucleotides align to TRBD1. The CDR3 extends over 13 amino acids. Germline loops: CDR1 GTSNPN, CDR2 SVGIG (reference sequence). V was clipped by 3 bases and J by 4 bases; unmatched bases: 4. The CDR3 sequence is CAWRRTGEYEQYV. The CDR3, as DNA: TGTGCCTGGAGAAGGACAGGGGAATACGAGCAGTACGTC.

This clone was recorded once. The chain uses TRBV28 and TRBJ2-1; TRBD1 matches at 8 bases. Germline CDR1 and CDR2: MDHEN and SYDVKM. This CDR3 spans 13 amino acids. The trim removed 2 bases at V and 10 bases at J, leaving 4 bases unmatched. CDR3 residues: CASSLQGAVEQFF. The CDR3, as DNA: TGTGCCAGCAGTTTACAGGGGGCAGTGGAGCAGTTCTTC.

This chain uses TRBV4-1 with TRBJ2-5, with 8 bases identical to TRBD1. Germline V gene sequence: CDR1 MGHRA, CDR2 YSYEKL. The CDR3 extends over 16 amino acids. V lost 4 bases and J lost 0; bases outside the gene matches: 7. The CDR3 region has the DNA TGCGCCAGCAGCCGGTACAGGGGGGCGTACCAAGAGACCCAGTACTTC. It is translated as CASSRYRGAYQETQYF.